These 20 T cell receptor beta chains share one sample of origin, sequenced in a study of shared clonotypes between healthy human individuals. Measured with immunoSEQ multiplex PCR; TCRdb has only the in-frame clones, and not every one. The data show over a million clones, about four fifths seen once. The sequenced material came from memory CD4+ T cells from PBMCs. Subset defined: CD45RA-negative fraction. These receptors all stem from a man aged 18-30 years in good health. Some clones in this sample may be carry-over from other donors' samples.

V and J are TRBV28 and TRBJ1-4; maybe TRBD1 (5 bases). Trimming took off 7 bases at V and 8 bases at J, with 14 bases between the two ends. This CDR3 is built from 13 residues. Germline V CDR1 and CDR2: MDHEN, SYDVKM. CDR3 amino acids: CASIDLGAEKLFF. CDR3 DNA: TGTGCCAGCATCGACCTCGGGGCCGAAAAACTGTTTTTT. Based on the CDR3 plus reference TRBV28 and TRBJ1-4, the full variable domain is DVKVTQSSRYLVKRTGEKVFLECVQDMDHENMFWYRQDPGLGLRLIYFSYDVKMKEKGDIPEGYSVSREKKERFSLILESASTNQTSMYLCASIDLGAEKLFFGSGTQLSVL.

The chain has TRBV18 and TRBJ1-5, with a weak D call TRBD1 (5 bases). Between the trimmed V and J ends, which lost 5 bases and 0 bases, there was a span of 5 bases. CDR3 length equals 13 residues. The germline CDR1 and CDR2 sequences are KGHSH and LQKENI. CDR3 DNA: TGTGCCAGCTCAACAGGTAGCAATCAGCCCCAGCATTTT. It yields the protein CASSTGSNQPQHF.

This chain connects TRBV15 to TRBJ2-7, with D hard to call. Germline-derived CDR1 and CDR2 are LNHNV and YYDKDF (reference sequence). The V and J ends lost 1 base and 0 bases respectively, with 7 bases between them. The CDR3 length is 14 residues. This CDR3 reads CATSRVRTSYEQYF. The CDR3 coding sequence is TGTGCCACCAGCAGAGTGCGGACCTCCTACGAGCAGTACTTC.

Of note for this clone: A much bigger clone sits one base away, suggesting this may be a read error. Here the CDR3 reads CVSSLRDRAAYEQYF. DNA of the CDR3: TGTGTCAGCAGCCTCCGGGACAGGGCTGCCTACGAGCAGTACTTC. The gene calls are TRBV4-2 and TRBJ2-7; 9 positions agree with TRBD1. The germline gives CDR1 LGHNA, CDR2 YNFKEQ. This CDR3 spans 15 amino acids.

This clone was detected only a few times. Possible read error: a much larger clone is one base away. The rearrangement links TRBV6-6 to TRBJ2-7; D is undetermined. The CDR3 is made up of 11 amino acids. V was pared by 6 bases and J by 2 bases, with 5 bases between. CDR1 is MNHNY, CDR2 SVGAGI, per germline (reference sequence). As DNA, the CDR3 is TGTGCCAGCAGGCTGCCCTACGAGCAGTACTTC. It specifies CASRLPYEQYF.

The chain joins TRBV5-8 to TRBJ1-1, with unresolved D. The germline V gene has CDR1 SGHTS and CDR2 YDEGEE. V was pared by 0 bases and J by 1 base, with 10 bases between. This CDR3 has 15 residues. The CDR3 DNA reads as TGTGCCAGCAGCTTGGGGCACAATAAGAACACTGAAGCTTTCTTT. Its protein product is CASSLGHNKNTEAFF.

The chain couples TRBV19 to TRBJ2-7; D possibly corresponds to TRBD1 (6 bases). Germline V lookup: CDR1 LNHDA, CDR2 SQIVND (reference sequence). The CDR3 has 12 residues. Trimming pared 4 bases from V and 4 bases from J, leaving 8 bases between. The CDR3, as DNA: TGTGCCAGTAGTAGAACAGGGTACGAGCAGTACTTC. It codes for CASSRTGYEQYF.

In its sample, this clone was seen once. The V call is TRBV18, the J call TRBJ2-5; D remains unclear. CDR3 length: 14 residues. The V end was cut by 2 bases, the J end by 4 bases, with 11 bases between. Germline CDR1 is KGHSH and CDR2 is LQKENI. In DNA, the CDR3 is TGTGCCAGCTCACCAATAGTGCATTTAGAGACCCAGTACTTC. It translates to CASSPIVHLETQYF.

The genes are TRBV18 and TRBJ1-3; D not resolved. V was cut by 2 bases and J by 0 bases, with 11 bases left in between. The CDR3 consists of 16 residues. From germline, CDR1 is KGHSH and CDR2 LQKENI. DNA for the CDR3: TGTGCCAGCTCACCAAATGCGGGGAGCTCTGGAAACACCATATATTTT. Protein: CASSPNAGSSGNTIYF.

This chain connects TRBV12-2 to TRBJ2-7; the tabulated D call, TRBD1, remains unverified against the DNA. TRBV12-2 is a listed pseudogene. This CDR3 has 16 residues. CDR3 bases: TGTGCAAGTCGCTTAACACCGGGACAGAAAACCTACGAGCAGTACTTC. Its protein is CASRLTPGQKTYEQYF.

The chain couples TRBV28 to TRBJ1-2; unclear D gene. The CDR3 runs 11 residues. Germline V lookup: CDR1 MDHEN, CDR2 SYDVKM. Between the trimmed V and J ends, which lost 3 bases and 8 bases, there was a span of 7 bases. The CDR3 nucleotides are TGTGCCAGCAGTTTGTCTAGGGGCTACACCTTC. It encodes CASSLSRGYTF.

V and J are TRBV9 and TRBJ1-1; no clear D. Between the trimmed V and J ends, which lost 6 bases and 5 bases, there was a span of 8 bases. CDR1 and CDR2 from the germline V gene are SGDLS and YYNGEE. CDR3 length: 11 residues. CDR3 region: CASNEGTEAFF. Written as DNA, the CDR3 is TGTGCCAGCAACGAGGGTACTGAAGCTTTCTTT.

This clone was detected many times. The gene calls are TRBV6-5 and TRBJ2-7; TRBD2 might be the D (6 bases). Germline V gene data show CDR1 as MNHEY and CDR2 as SVGAGI. Trimming took 6 bases from V and 1 from J, leaving 13 bases between them. The CDR3 length is 14 residues. The CDR3 region is CASSRAAGSYEQYF. The CDR3 nucleotides are TGTGCCAGCAGCCGTGCGGCGGGATCCTACGAGCAGTACTTC.

In the case of this clone: This specimen includes other DNA sequences encoding the same CDR3. The chain combines TRBV11-2 with TRBJ2-7; no clear D gene. Trimming stripped 6 bases from V and 2 bases from J, with 5 bases between. Germline lookup yields CDR1 SGHAT and CDR2 FQNNGV. This CDR3 has 11 residues. CDR3 residues: CASSLAYEQYF. DNA of the CDR3: TGTGCCAGCAGTCTCGCCTACGAGCAGTACTTC.

This clone appeared a few times. The rearrangement links TRBV11-2 to TRBJ2-2; no reliable D call. V dropped 5 bases and J dropped 8 bases, with 18 bases sitting between them. There are 15 residues in the CDR3. The V gene's germline CDR1 is SGHAT and CDR2 FQNNGV. The CDR3 region is CASSPTGSRSGELFF. Here the CDR3 DNA reads TGTGCCAGCAGCCCAACGGGCTCCCGGTCGGGGGAGCTGTTTTTT.

This clone appeared once. Other DNA variants within this sample encode the same CDR3. This chain connects TRBV18 to TRBJ2-3; D could derive from TRBD1 or TRBD2 (5 bases each). The V gene's germline CDR1 is KGHSH and CDR2 LQKENI. V was clipped by 6 bases and J by 1 base, with 11 bases between them. The CDR3 extends over 14 amino acids. The CDR3 DNA is TGTGCCAGCTCCCCGGGGACGGGCACAGATACGCAGTATTTT. Translation: CASSPGTGTDTQYF.

The chain recombines TRBV27 with TRBJ2-7; the D gene is possibly TRBD2 (5 bases). The CDR3 is made up of 15 amino acids. Trimming shortened V by 2 bases and J by 2 bases, and 13 bases separated the two germline ends. Germline CDR1 MNHEY, CDR2 SMNVEV (reference sequence). DNA of the CDR3: TGTGCCAGCAGTTTAGGAGGCTCCTCAACCTACGAGCAGTACTTC. Amino acid sequence: CASSLGGSSTYEQYF.

The chain combines TRBV7-3 with TRBJ1-2; D not resolved. The CDR3 consists of 12 residues. The V and J ends lost 4 bases and 4 bases respectively, with 7 bases between them. Germline loops: CDR1 SGHTA, CDR2 FQGTGA. CDR3 loop: CASSSNRYGYTF. The CDR3 DNA follows: TGTGCCAGCAGCTCCAACCGCTATGGCTACACCTTC.

The rearrangement links TRBV6-1 to TRBJ1-2; D ambiguous. V was trimmed by 3 bases and J by 4 bases, leaving 9 bases between them. Looked up from germline, CDR1 is MNHNS and CDR2 is SASEGT. This CDR3 region has 13 residues. The CDR3 DNA reads as TGTGCCAGCAGTGATGCCCGCAGCTATGGCTACACCTTC. As protein: CASSDARSYGYTF.

The gene calls are TRBV11-2 and TRBJ2-5; 8 bases are a match to TRBD1. V dropped 2 bases and J dropped 1; count of bases not matched to a gene: 6. In germline, CDR1 is SGHAT, CDR2 FQNNGV. The CDR3 length is 16 residues. CDR3 in amino acids: CASSLTTTGGQETQYF. CDR3 DNA: TGTGCCAGCAGCTTAACCACCACAGGGGGCCAAGAGACCCAGTACTTC. The variable domain in full, with the rest retrieved from reference TRBV11-2 and TRBJ2-5, is EAGVAQSPRYKIIEKRQSVAFWCNPISGHATLYWYQQILGQGPKLLIQFQNNGVVDDSQLPKDRFSAERLKGVDSTLKIQPAKLEDSAVYLCASSLTTTGGQETQYFGPGTRLLVL.